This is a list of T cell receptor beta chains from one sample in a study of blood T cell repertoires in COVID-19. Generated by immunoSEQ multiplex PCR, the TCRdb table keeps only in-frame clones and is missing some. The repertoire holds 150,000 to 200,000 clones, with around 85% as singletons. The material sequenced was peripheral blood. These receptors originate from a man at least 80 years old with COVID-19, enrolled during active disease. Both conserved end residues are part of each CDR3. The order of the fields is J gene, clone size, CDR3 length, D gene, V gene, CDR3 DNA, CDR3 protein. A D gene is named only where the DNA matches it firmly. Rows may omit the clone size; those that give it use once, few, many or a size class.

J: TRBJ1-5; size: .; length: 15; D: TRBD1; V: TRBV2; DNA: TGTGCCAGCAGTGAGGAGACAGGGGACAATCAGCCCCAGCATTTT; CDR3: CASSEETGDNQPQHF
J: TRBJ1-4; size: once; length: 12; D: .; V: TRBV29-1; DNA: TGCAGCGGAGCAGGGGTTAATGAAAAACTGTTTTTT; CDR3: CSGAGVNEKLFF
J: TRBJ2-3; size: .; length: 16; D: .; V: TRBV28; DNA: TGTGCCAGCAGTCCCGGAGGGTCTCCTATCCCAGATACGCAGTATTTT; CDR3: CASSPGGSPIPDTQYF
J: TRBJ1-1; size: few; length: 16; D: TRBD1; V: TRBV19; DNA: TGTGCCAGTAGTATAGGCAGGGGGCGTTTTAGCACTGAAGCTTTCTTT; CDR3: CASSIGRGRFSTEAFF
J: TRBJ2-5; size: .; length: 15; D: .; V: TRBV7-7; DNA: TGTGCCAGCAGCCCTGGGACATTTGCAAAAGAGACCCAGTACTTC; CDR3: CASSPGTFAKETQYF
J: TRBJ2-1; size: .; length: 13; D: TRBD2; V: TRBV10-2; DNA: TGCGCCAGCAGGACTAGCGGAGCCAATGAGCAGTTCTTC; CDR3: CASRTSGANEQFF
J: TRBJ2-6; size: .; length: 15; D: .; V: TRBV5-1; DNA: TGCGCCAGCAGCTTGGCGGGAACTGGGGCCAACGTCCTGACTTTC; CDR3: CASSLAGTGANVLTF
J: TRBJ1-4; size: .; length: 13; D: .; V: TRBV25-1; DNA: TGTGCCAGCAGCCGGGACACCAGAGAAAAACTGTTTTTT; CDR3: CASSRDTREKLFF
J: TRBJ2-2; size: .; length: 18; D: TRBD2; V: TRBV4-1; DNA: TGCGCCAGCAGCCAAGATCCGTGGCCTAGCGGGTTAGTCGGGGAGCTGTTTTTT; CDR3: CASSQDPWPSGLVGELFF
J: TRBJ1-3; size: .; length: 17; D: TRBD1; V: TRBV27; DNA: TGTGCCAGCAGTCCTGGACAGGGGTCCTACTCTGGAAACACCATATATTTT; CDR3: CASSPGQGSYSGNTIYF
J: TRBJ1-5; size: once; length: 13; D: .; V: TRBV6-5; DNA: TGTGCCAGCAGTACAGGGTACAATCAGCCCCAGCATTTT; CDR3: CASSTGYNQPQHF
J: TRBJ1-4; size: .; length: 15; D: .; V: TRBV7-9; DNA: TGTGCCAGCAGCTTAGTTGGGGGGACCAATGAAAAACTGTTTTTT; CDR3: CASSLVGGTNEKLFF
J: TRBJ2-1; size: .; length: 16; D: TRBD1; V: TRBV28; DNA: TGTGCCAGCAGTTCTAAGCGACAGGGTAACTACAATGAGCAGTTCTTC; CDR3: CASSSKRQGNYNEQFF
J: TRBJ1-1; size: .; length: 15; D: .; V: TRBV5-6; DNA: TGTGCCAGCAGCTTGCTCCCGGGGATGAACACTGAAGCTTTCTTT; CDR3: CASSLLPGMNTEAFF
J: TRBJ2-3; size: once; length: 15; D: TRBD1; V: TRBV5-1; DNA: TGCGCCAGCAGCACGGACAGGGCGTGGGCAGATACGCAGTATTTT; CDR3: CASSTDRAWADTQYF
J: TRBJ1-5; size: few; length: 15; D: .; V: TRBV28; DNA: TGTGCCAGCCACCCGAGCGAACTGGGCAATCAGCCCCAGCATTTT; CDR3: CASHPSELGNQPQHF
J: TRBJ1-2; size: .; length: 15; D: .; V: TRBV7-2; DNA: TGTGCCAGCAGCACCCGGACAGCCGGGAACTATGGCTACACCTTC; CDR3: CASSTRTAGNYGYTF
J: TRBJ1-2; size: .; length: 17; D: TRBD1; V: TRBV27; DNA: TGTGCCAGCAGTCTAACCCGACAGGGAGTTTATCTTTATGGCTACACCTTC; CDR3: CASSLTRQGVYLYGYTF
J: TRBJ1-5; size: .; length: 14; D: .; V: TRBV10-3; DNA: TGTGCCATCAGGGCCGCGGGAGGTAGTCAGCCCCAGCATTTT; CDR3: CAIRAAGGSQPQHF
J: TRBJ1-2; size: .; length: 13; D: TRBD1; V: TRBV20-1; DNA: TGCAGTGCTAGTACAGGGGAAGAGTATGGCTACACCTTC; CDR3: CSASTGEEYGYTF
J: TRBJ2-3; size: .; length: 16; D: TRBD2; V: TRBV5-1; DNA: TGCGCCAGCAGTCTACAGACTAGCGGGGGTACAGATACGCAGTATTTT; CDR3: CASSLQTSGGTDTQYF
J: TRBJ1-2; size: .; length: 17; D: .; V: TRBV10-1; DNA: TGCGCCAGCAGTGAGGCCGGGACACCAGGATCCCTACTAGGCTACACCTTC; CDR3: CASSEAGTPGSLLGYTF
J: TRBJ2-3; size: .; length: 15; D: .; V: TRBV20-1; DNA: TGCAGTGCTAGTGACCCGGGAAGACACGCAGATACGCAGTATTTT; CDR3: CSASDPGRHADTQYF